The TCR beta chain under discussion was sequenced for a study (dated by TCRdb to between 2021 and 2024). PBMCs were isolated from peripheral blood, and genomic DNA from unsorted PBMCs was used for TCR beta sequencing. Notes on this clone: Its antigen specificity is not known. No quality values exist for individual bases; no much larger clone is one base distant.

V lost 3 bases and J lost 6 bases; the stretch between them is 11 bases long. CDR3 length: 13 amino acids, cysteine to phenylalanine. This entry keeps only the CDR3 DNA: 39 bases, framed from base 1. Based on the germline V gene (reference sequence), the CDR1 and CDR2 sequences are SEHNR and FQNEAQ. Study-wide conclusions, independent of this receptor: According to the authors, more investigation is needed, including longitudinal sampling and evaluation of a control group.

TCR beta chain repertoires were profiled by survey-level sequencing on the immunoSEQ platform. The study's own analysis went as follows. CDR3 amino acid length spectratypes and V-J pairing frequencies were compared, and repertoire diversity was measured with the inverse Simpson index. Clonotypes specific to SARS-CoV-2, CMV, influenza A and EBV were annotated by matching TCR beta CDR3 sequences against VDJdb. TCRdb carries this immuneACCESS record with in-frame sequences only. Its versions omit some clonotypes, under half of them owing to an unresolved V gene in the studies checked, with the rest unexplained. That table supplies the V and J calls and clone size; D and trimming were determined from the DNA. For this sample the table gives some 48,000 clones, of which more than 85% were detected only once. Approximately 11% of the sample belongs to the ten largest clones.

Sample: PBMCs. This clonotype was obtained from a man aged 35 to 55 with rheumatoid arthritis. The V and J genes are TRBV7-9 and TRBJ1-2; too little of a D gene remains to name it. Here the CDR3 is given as CASSFRPGDGYTF. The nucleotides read TGTGCCAGCAGCTTCCGCCCTGGAGATGGCTACACCTTC.